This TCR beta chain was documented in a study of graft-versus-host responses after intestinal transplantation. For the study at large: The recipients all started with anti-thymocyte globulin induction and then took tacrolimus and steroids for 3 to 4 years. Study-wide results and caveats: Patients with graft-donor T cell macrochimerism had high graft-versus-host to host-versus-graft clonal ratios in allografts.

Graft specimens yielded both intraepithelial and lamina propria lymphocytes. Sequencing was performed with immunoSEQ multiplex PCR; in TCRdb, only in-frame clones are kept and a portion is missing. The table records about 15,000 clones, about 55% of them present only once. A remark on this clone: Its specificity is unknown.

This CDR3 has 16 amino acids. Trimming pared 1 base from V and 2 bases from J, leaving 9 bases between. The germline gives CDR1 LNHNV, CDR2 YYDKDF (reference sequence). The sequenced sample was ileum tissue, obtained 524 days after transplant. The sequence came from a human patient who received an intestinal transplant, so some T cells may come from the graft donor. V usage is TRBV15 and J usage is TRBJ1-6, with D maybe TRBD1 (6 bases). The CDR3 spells CATSRAGQPYNSPLHF. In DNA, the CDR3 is TGTGCCACCAGCAGAGCTGGACAGCCCTATAATTCACCCCTCCACTTT.